The 20 T cell receptor beta chains below were found in one sample sequenced in a study of early T cells in non-severe SARS-CoV-2 infection (dated by TCRdb to the early 2020s). Library preparation was by 5' RACE. These reads were obtained on a NextSeq 500. Through fastp at Q25 and MiXCR, TCRdb rebuilt clones from the public reads, retaining in-frame beta chains. Each record represents a unique CDR3 protein, reported with the most common genes and DNA among its rows. This sample holds around 26,000 distinct CDR3 sequences; 4% to 5.5% were observed only once. The ten largest clones take up about 4.2% of the sample. Sequencing used whole blood. The receptors stem from an adult who was a healthcare worker with PCR-confirmed SARS-CoV-2 infection or an uninfected control (not recorded which).

Judged by abundance, this clonotype is medium-sized (0.01 to 0.1%). This sequence joins TRBV3-1 and TRBJ2-2; weak D call: TRBD1 (6 bases). The CDR3 has 13 residues. Trimming cost V 5 bases and J 6 bases, with 10 bases left between them. Germline CDR1 and CDR2: LGHDT and YNNKEL (reference sequence). CDR3 nucleotide sequence: TGTGCCAGCAGCTTGGGGGCACCCGGGGAGCTGTTTTTT. Its protein is CASSLGAPGELFF.

In its sample, this clonotype was seen many times. The V and J genes are TRBV5-5 and TRBJ1-5; 7 bases line up with TRBD1. CDR1 and CDR2 (germline): SGHKS, YYEKEE (reference sequence). This CDR3 contains 14 residues. V was pared by 4 bases and J by 5 bases, with 6 bases of the junction left unmatched. CDR3 in DNA: TGTGCCAGCAGCCCAGGACAGGCAGATCAGCCCCAGCATTTT. Amino acids: CASSPGQADQPQHF. The whole variable domain, remainder taken from reference TRBV5-5 and TRBJ1-5, is DAGVTQSPTHLIKTRGQQVTLRCSPISGHKSVSWYQQVLGQGPQFIFQYYEKEERGRGNFPDRFSARQFPNYSSELNVNALLLGDSALYLCASSPGQADQPQHFGDGTRLSIL.

This clonotype came up a few times. CDR3 sequence reads: CASSFGDLVLYEQYF. The CDR3 region has the DNA TGCGCCAGCAGCTTTGGGGATTTGGTCCTCTACGAGCAGTACTTC. This chain joins TRBV5-1 and TRBJ2-7; D is uncertain. The CDR3 consists of 15 residues. Per germline, CDR1 SGHRS and CDR2 YFSETQ. Trimming took 2 bases from V and 3 from J, leaving 15 bases between them.

This clonotype rates as medium-sized (0.01 to 0.1%). The J gene is TRBJ2-7, the V gene TRBV20-1, with D perhaps matching TRBD2 (5 bases). Trimming removed 1 base at V and 3 bases at J, with 7 bases between. The length of the CDR3 is 12 residues. The germline V gene has CDR1 DFQATT and CDR2 SNEGSKA (reference sequence). The CDR3 spells CSARGGYYEQYF. The CDR3 nucleotides read TGCAGTGCTAGAGGAGGGTACTACGAGCAGTACTTC.

This clonotype has a handful of counts. The J gene is TRBJ2-7, the V gene TRBV11-2; TRBD1 is a possible D gene (7 bases). The CDR3 loop spans 15 amino acids. Germline V gives CDR1 SGHAT, CDR2 FQNNGV. Trimming removed 4 bases from V and 2 bases from J, with 15 bases in between. The CDR3 bases are TGTGCCAGCAGCTACCAGGGGGGCAGCACCTACGAGCAGTACTTC. This translates into CASSYQGGSTYEQYF.

This clonotype was seen repeatedly, ten times or more. The chain couples TRBV11-1 to TRBJ2-1, with 8 bases matching TRBD1. With 4 bases clipped from V and 2 bases from J, the junction kept 1 base outside the gene matches. Germline loops: CDR1 SGHAT, CDR2 FQDESV (reference sequence). This CDR3 spans 14 amino acids. The CDR3 coding sequence is TGTGCCAGCAGCTCGGGACAGGCCTACAATGAGCAGTTCTTC. It yields the protein CASSSGQAYNEQFF. The variable domain in full, completed from reference TRBV11-1 and TRBJ2-1, reads EAEVAQSPRYKITEKSQAVAFWCDPISGHATLYWYRQILGQGPELLVQFQDESVVDDSQLPKDRFSAERLKGVDSTLKIQPAELGDSAMYLCASSSGQAYNEQFFGPGTRLTVL.

There are many counts of this clonotype. The DNA of the CDR3 is TGTGCCACCAGCAGAGATAGTCTGATCAGGACAGATGAAGAGACCCAGTACTTC. Translated: CATSRDSLIRTDEETQYF. The chain has TRBV15 and TRBJ2-5, with D possibly being TRBD1 (6 bases). Trimming stripped 0 bases from V and 3 bases from J, with 20 bases between. CDR1 LNHNV and CDR2 YYDKDF come from the germline V gene (reference sequence). The CDR3 contains 18 residues. The full variable domain, its missing parts supplied by reference TRBV15 and TRBJ2-5, is DAMVIQNPRYQVTQFGKPVTLSCSQTLNHNVMYWYQQKSSQAPKLLFHYYDKDFNNEADTPDNFQSRRPNTSFCFLDIRSPGLGDTAMYLCATSRDSLIRTDEETQYFGPGTRLLVL.

This clonotype was recorded at least ten times. This chain uses TRBV18 with TRBJ1-1, with D possibly being TRBD1 (6 bases). This CDR3 is 13 amino acids long. Germline CDR1 KGHSH, CDR2 LQKENI. The V and J ends lost 3 bases and 1 base respectively, with 6 bases between them. Written as DNA, the CDR3 is TGTGCCAGCTCACCGGGACAGAACACTGAAGCTTTCTTT. The encoded protein is CASSPGQNTEAFF.

This clonotype was seen many times. This rearrangement joins TRBV5-6 to TRBJ1-3; no reliable D call. The CDR3 consists of 14 residues. V was clipped by 2 bases and J by 2 bases, with 8 bases between them. CDR1 and CDR2 (germline): SGHDT, YYEEEE. The chain's CDR3 is CASSFVAAGNTIYF. CDR3 bases: TGTGCCAGCAGCTTCGTAGCGGCTGGAAACACCATATATTTT. The full variable domain, rest sourced from reference TRBV5-6 and TRBJ1-3, is DAGVTQSPTHLIKTRGQQVTLRCSPKSGHDTVSWYQQALGQGPQFIFQYYEEEERQRGNFPDRFSGHQFPNYSSELNVNALLLGDSALYLCASSFVAAGNTIYFGEGSWLTVV.

At least ten counts were recorded for this clonotype. The chain couples TRBV12-3 or TRBV12-4 to TRBJ2-2, with 7 nucleotides matching TRBD2. This CDR3 has 17 residues. The trim removed 1 base at V and 7 bases at J, leaving 12 bases unmatched. DNA for the CDR3: TGTGCCAGCAGTTTAGTCGAAGCGGGGCTTCCCGGCGGGGAGCTGTTTTTT. Its translation is CASSLVEAGLPGGELFF.

The chain uses TRBV4-1 and TRBJ1-2; TRBD1 is a possible D gene (5 bases). This CDR3 comprises 18 residues. The ends were cut back, 0 bases at V and 4 bases at J, with 21 bases in the middle. Germline CDR1 and CDR2: MGHRA and YSYEKL. DNA of the CDR3: TGCGCCAGCAGCCAAGATCCGTCGGAGGGACTGCTATTCTATGGCTACACCTTC. This sequence encodes CASSQDPSEGLLFYGYTF.

This clonotype was picked up many times. The chain couples TRBV12-3 or TRBV12-4 to TRBJ2-2, with D unresolved. V dropped 0 bases and J dropped 4 bases, with 18 bases sitting between them. The CDR3 extends over 18 amino acids. CDR3 sequence: CASSLAPPGGYPTGELFF. Written as DNA, the CDR3 is TGTGCCAGCAGTTTAGCCCCCCCCGGCGGATACCCCACCGGGGAGCTGTTTTTT.

Sample share makes this clonotype medium-sized. The rearrangement links TRBV7-6 to TRBJ2-7, with D perhaps being TRBD1 or TRBD2 (5 bases each). V was trimmed by 2 bases and J by 0 bases, leaving 11 bases between them. The CDR3 totals 15 residues. The germline V gene encodes CDR1 SGHVS and CDR2 FNYEAQ. The CDR3 sequence is CASSLIAGSSYEQYF. DNA of the CDR3: TGTGCCAGCAGCTTAATCGCAGGGAGCTCCTACGAGCAGTACTTC.

This clonotype qualifies as medium-sized. The V and J genes are TRBV27 and TRBJ2-1; 11 bases are a match to TRBD2. Trimming at V came to 5 bases and at J to 4 bases, leaving 4 bases not matched to a gene. Germline V lookup: CDR1 MNHEY, CDR2 SMNVEV (reference sequence). The CDR3 totals 15 residues. The CDR3 sequence: CASSLLAGVYNEQFF. The CDR3 DNA sequence: TGTGCCAGCAGTCTACTAGCGGGAGTTTACAATGAGCAGTTCTTC.

This clonotype was seen repeatedly, ten times or more. The V and J genes are TRBV18 and TRBJ2-2; D gene uncertain. Trimming stripped 5 bases from V and 2 bases from J, with 6 bases between. Germline-derived CDR1 and CDR2 are KGHSH and LQKENI. This CDR3 has 13 residues. This chain's CDR3 is CASSKANTGELFF. DNA of the CDR3: TGTGCCAGCTCAAAAGCCAACACCGGGGAGCTGTTTTTT. The whole variable domain, remainder taken from reference TRBV18 and TRBJ2-2, is NAGVMQNPRHLVRRRGQEARLRCSPMKGHSHVYWYRQLPEEGLKFMVYLQKENIIDESGMPKERFSAEFPKEGPSILRIQQVVRGDSAAYFCASSKANTGELFFGEGSRLTVL.

This clonotype was seen ten or more times. This chain connects TRBV20-1 to TRBJ2-1, with TRBD2 identical over 9 bases. The CDR3 runs to 14 residues. Germline V gives CDR1 DFQATT, CDR2 SNEGSKA (reference sequence). The junction had 2 bases not matched to a gene; V was cut back by 1 base and J by 4 bases. CDR3 DNA: TGCAGTGCTAGAGGTCTAGCGGGGTACAATGAGCAGTTCTTC. Translating gives CSARGLAGYNEQFF.

This clonotype came up a few times. The CDR3 region has the DNA TGCGCCAGCAGCCAAGGACTAGCGGGGGATTACGAGCAGTACTTC. It yields the protein CASSQGLAGDYEQYF. This rearrangement joins TRBV4-1 to TRBJ2-7, with 12 bases that match TRBD2. CDR3 length: 15 amino acids. The germline V gene has CDR1 MGHRA and CDR2 YSYEKL. With 1 base clipped from V and 4 bases from J, the junction kept 2 bases outside the gene matches.

There are many counts of this clonotype. The chain carries TRBV11-3 and TRBJ2-1; D might be TRBD1 (5 bases). The CDR3 loop spans 13 amino acids. The V and J ends lost 1 base and 7 bases respectively, with 8 bases between them. Germline CDR1 and CDR2: SGHNT and YENEEA. The CDR3 region has the DNA TGTGCCAGCAGCTTAGTGGGGCGGAATGAGCAGTTCTTC. The encoded protein is CASSLVGRNEQFF.

In this sample, this clonotype turned up a few times. The rearrangement uses TRBV11-2 and TRBJ2-2; D is ambiguous. Trimming pared 5 bases from V and 5 bases from J, leaving 9 bases between. The CDR3 is made up of 13 amino acids. Germline V gene sequence: CDR1 SGHAT, CDR2 FQNNGV. CDR3 amino acids: CASSTDRTGELFF. CDR3 coding DNA: TGTGCCAGCAGCACGGACCGGACCGGGGAGCTGTTTTTT.

This clonotype was seen ten or more times. The chain couples TRBV6-4 to TRBJ2-3, with D maybe TRBD1 (6 bases). The germline gives CDR1 MRHNA, CDR2 SNTAGT. This CDR3 comprises 13 residues. The CDR3 region has the DNA TGTGCAACAAGTGACTCAGGACAGCCGACGCAGTATTTT. The encoded protein is CATSDSGQPTQYF.